The present entry profiles one TCR beta chain with its context. Its antigen is unknown. Germline V CDR1 and CDR2: MNHNY, SVGAGI (reference sequence). This CDR3 is built from 16 residues. V shed 7 bases and J 0 bases; nucleotides not matched to a gene: 8. This sample stems from a study of T cell responses to AZD1222 COVID-19 vaccine. Whole-study context: It was second doses at about 4 or about 12 weeks that were pooled.

Data came from immunoSEQ multiplex PCR; TCRdb stores just in-frame clones and leaves some out. The sample has more than 250,000 clones, 85% to 95% seen once; the top ten hold around 0.57%. General observations from the study: Donors skewed white British and female; clonal diversity was possibly underestimated.

The gene calls are TRBV6-6 and TRBJ2-3, with TRBD2 matching 9 bases. This material consisted of peripheral blood, taken on day 0 of AZD1222 vaccination. This TCR was sampled from an adult in good health. The CDR3 bases are TGTGCCAGCACCTTTAGCGGGAGCACGAGCACAGATACGCAGTATTTT. This encodes CASTFSGSTSTDTQYF.